This T cell receptor beta chain came from a study of T cells after yellow fever vaccination (dated by TCRdb to about 2019). Context from the whole study: The SMART-Seq v4 Ultra Low Input RNA kit was used to prepare libraries from fractions with low cell numbers. To follow T-cell clones before and after primary and booster YFV17D yellow fever vaccination, bulk TCR alpha and beta repertoires were sequenced over time. The cohort comprised two healthy male donors, one aged 18 to 29 and one aged 30 to 40 years. Blood samples were taken at several timepoints before and after primary and secondary immunization, and bulk PBMC replicates and cell subsets were isolated.

TCR cDNA was made using 5'RACE template switching, a step that added a universal primer site and unique molecular identifiers. cDNA synthesis was primed from both the TCR alpha and TCR beta constant segments. Two PCR steps were used to amplify libraries, with sample barcodes and sequencing adapters being added in the second step. Sequencing of libraries was performed on Illumina HiSeq 2500 (2x100 bp) or NovaSeq (2x150 bp). Under the source paper's analysis protocol: MIGEC handled demultiplexing of reads and collapsing into UMI consensus sequences, while MiXCR performed V(D)J alignment. Using edgeR on replicate PBMC samples, clonotypes were called vaccine-responding if FDR was below 0.01 and the log2 fold change was above 5 up to day 15. Each bulk clonotype received a CD4 or CD8 identity based on whether the sequenced CD4 or CD8 repertoire contained that clonotype at higher abundance. TCRdb applied fastp at Q25 and MiXCR to the public reads, then kept only in-frame beta chains. Rows are unified per CDR3 protein, each entry keeping the most common DNA and genes. These V and J calls are TCRdb output, not the study's own analysis. For this sample the table gives nearly 550,000 distinct CDR3 sequences, of which about 19% were detected only once. The ten largest clones represent approximately 14% of the sample.

What the treatment or condition label conveys for this sample: live attenuated yellow fever vaccine strain. At every blood-draw timepoint, two biological replicates of bulk PBMCs were collected. PBMCs were isolated from peripheral blood using a standard Ficoll-Paque protocol. TriZol was used to extract RNA from bulk PBMCs, CD4 and CD8 fractions, and dextramer-positive and dextramer-negative fractions. V is shortened by 6 bases, J by 9 bases, and the region joining them spans 18 bases. CDR1 and CDR2 were assigned from the germline V gene (reference sequence) as LNHDA and SQIVND. The CDR3 spans 14 residues, from the cysteine through the phenylalanine. Only the CDR3 portion is preserved as DNA: 42 bases, with reading frame beginning at the first base. The paper's findings and limits, for the study overall: Most clones expanded after primary vaccination were re-detected after the booster (almost 97% of CD4 and approximately 88% of CD8), suggesting broad memory maintenance. The study included only two donors, which limits how far the findings can be generalized. A small fraction of clonotypes showed up in both the CD4 and CD8 compartments, probably as a result of convergent recombination. Compared with the primary T-cell response, the secondary T-cell response was weaker but faster, peaking on day 5 rather than day 15. Computational filtering was required because FACS-sorted repertoires could contain abundant contaminating clonotypes from the bulk population.

In regard to this clonotype: There is no known antigen for this receptor. Per-base qualities were not stored, and no clone one base away is much larger.

The origin of this receptor is a man between 25 and 39 years old who received the YFV17D yellow fever vaccine. Here the chain combines TRBV19 and TRBJ2-1; confidence is insufficient to name the D gene. Specimen: PBMCs, collected 15 days after the yellow fever booster vaccination. In nucleotide form, the sequence is TGTGCCAGTAGGTTATCGGGTCAGGTGGGTGAGCAGTTCTTC. This codes for CASRLSGQVGEQFF. Here the CDR3 is joined to the reference TRBV19 and TRBJ2-1 genes, and the full variable domain is: DGGITQSPKYLFRKEGQNVTLSCEQNLNHDAMYWYRQDPGQGLRLIYYSQIVNDFQKGDIAEGYSVSREKKESFPLTVTSAQKNPTAFYLCASRLSGQVGEQFFGPGTRLTVL.